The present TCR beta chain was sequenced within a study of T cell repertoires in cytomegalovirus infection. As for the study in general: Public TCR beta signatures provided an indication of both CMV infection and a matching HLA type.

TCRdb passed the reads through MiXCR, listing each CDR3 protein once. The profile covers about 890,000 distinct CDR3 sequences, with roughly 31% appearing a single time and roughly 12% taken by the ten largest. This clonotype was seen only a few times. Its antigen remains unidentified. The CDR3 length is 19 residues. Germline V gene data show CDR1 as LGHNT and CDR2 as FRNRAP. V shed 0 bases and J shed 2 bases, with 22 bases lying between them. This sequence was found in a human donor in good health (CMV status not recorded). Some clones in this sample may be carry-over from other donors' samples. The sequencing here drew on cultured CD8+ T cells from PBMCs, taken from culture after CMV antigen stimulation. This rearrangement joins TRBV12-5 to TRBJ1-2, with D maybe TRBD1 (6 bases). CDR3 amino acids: CASGLVLGDKSFPNYGYTF. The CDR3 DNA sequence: TGTGCTAGTGGTTTGGTACTGGGGGACAAGTCTTTCCCAAACTATGGCTACACCTTC.